The next 3 T cell receptor beta chains were all read from a single sample in a study of long-term antiretroviral therapy in people with HIV. Survey-level immunoSEQ v3.0 assays were run. Repertoires were generated with immunoSEQ multiplex PCR, while TCRdb's copy carries only in-frame clones and drops some. The table has approximately 31,000 clones, around 78% seen once. The sequencing here drew on unsorted PBMCs, taken 3.1 years after starting antiretroviral therapy. These receptors all come from a woman between 45 and 60 years old with HIV.

This clone came up a few times. The chain carries TRBV5-6 and TRBJ2-7; D is unresolved. From germline, CDR1 is SGHDT and CDR2 YYEEEE. V lost 0 bases and J 6 bases, leaving 10 bases between the germline ends. The CDR3 runs 13 residues. The CDR3 region is CASSLGVGLEQYF. In DNA form, the CDR3 reads TGTGCCAGCAGCTTGGGGGTGGGTCTCGAGCAGTACTTC.

The chain has TRBV7-2 and TRBJ2-3, with 14 nucleotides matching TRBD2. This CDR3 comprises 17 residues. Unmatched junction bases numbered 6, after V lost 4 bases and J lost 3 bases. The germline CDR1 and CDR2 sequences are SGHTA and FQGNSA. CDR3: CASSSRLAGGITDTQYF. CDR3 sequence (DNA): TGTGCCAGCAGCTCGCGACTAGCGGGGGGGATTACAGATACGCAGTATTTT. Supplemented by reference TRBV7-2 and TRBJ2-3, the full variable domain reads GAGVSQSPSNKVTEKGKDVELRCDPISGHTALYWYRQSLGQGLEFLIYFQGNSAPDKSGLPSDRFSAERTGGSVSTLTIQRTQQEDSAVYLCASSSRLAGGITDTQYFGPGTRLTVL.

V and J are TRBV6-5 and TRBJ1-4, with D hard to call. Germline V CDR1 and CDR2: MNHEY, SVGAGI. The CDR3 has 13 residues. V lost 0 bases to trimming and J lost 11 bases, with 10 bases between them. The CDR3 nucleotides are TGTGCCAGCAGTTACTCGATAGTGGGTAAACTGTTTTTT. Protein: CASSYSIVGKLFF.